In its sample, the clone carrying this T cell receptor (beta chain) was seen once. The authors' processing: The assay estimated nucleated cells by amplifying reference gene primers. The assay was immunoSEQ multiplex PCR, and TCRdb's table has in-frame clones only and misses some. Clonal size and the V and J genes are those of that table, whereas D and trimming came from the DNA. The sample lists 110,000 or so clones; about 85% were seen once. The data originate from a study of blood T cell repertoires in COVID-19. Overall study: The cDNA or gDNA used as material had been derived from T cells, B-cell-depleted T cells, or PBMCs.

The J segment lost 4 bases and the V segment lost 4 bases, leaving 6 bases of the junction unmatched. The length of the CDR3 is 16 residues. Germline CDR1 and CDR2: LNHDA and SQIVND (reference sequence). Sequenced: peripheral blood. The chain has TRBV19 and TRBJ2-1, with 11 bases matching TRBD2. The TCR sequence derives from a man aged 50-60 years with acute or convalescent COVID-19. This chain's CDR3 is CASSTQGLAAYNEQFF. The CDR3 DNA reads TGTGCCAGTAGTACCCAGGGACTAGCGGCTTACAATGAGCAGTTCTTC.